The 15 T cell receptor beta chains given below trace back to one sample, sequenced in a study of T cell repertoires in cytomegalovirus infection. MiXCR was run by TCRdb on the reads, yielding one entry per CDR3 protein. The sample holds about 330,000 distinct CDR3 sequences; more than 9% are singletons and the top ten take 3.5% to 4.5%. Material for sequencing was PBMCs. The receptors were sampled from a human donor in good health (CMV status not recorded). Some clones in this sample may be carry-over from other donors' samples.

This clonotype was observed many times. V is TRBV7-2 and J is TRBJ2-1, with a weak D call TRBD1 (6 bases). Between the trimmed V and J ends, which lost 4 bases and 7 bases, there was a span of 20 bases. The germline gives CDR1 SGHTA, CDR2 FQGNSA. This CDR3 spans 16 amino acids. This CDR3 reads CASSSPQGRVLNEQFF. CDR3 DNA: TGTGCCAGCAGCTCTCCACAGGGACGGGTACTAAATGAGCAGTTCTTC.

The sample holds a few counts of this clonotype. The chain joins TRBV4-3 to TRBJ1-2, with D possibly being TRBD1 (6 bases). The CDR3 runs 15 residues. Between the trimmed V and J ends, which lost 2 bases and 4 bases, there was a span of 14 bases. Per germline, CDR1 LGHNA and CDR2 YSLEER. The CDR3 DNA is TGCGCCAGCAGCCAAATTACAGGGCAAAGCTATGGCTACACCTTC. It translates to CASSQITGQSYGYTF.

There are many counts of this clonotype. The chain couples TRBV7-2 to TRBJ2-7; TRBD1 matches at 8 bases. The CDR3 runs 14 residues. Germline lookup yields CDR1 SGHTA and CDR2 FQGNSA. J gave up 3 bases and V 5 bases, and 6 bases lay outside the gene matches. In DNA, the CDR3 is TGTGCCAGCAGCGCCAGACAGGGGTACTACGAGCAGTACTTC. Translation gives CASSARQGYYEQYF.

This clonotype was detected only a few times. This chain connects TRBV28 to TRBJ1-1; D may be TRBD1 (5 bases). V gave up 8 bases and J gave up 2 bases, with 21 bases separating them. From germline, CDR1 is MDHEN and CDR2 SYDVKM. The CDR3 runs 16 residues. The CDR3 here is CASSPAGLGGNTEAFF. For the CDR3, the DNA is TGTGCCAGCTCCCCGGCAGGGTTGGGGGGAAACACTGAAGCTTTCTTT.

This clonotype was counted at least ten times. V gene TRBV7-2 combines with J gene TRBJ2-4, with D maybe TRBD2 (6 bases). Germline V CDR1 and CDR2: SGHTA, FQGNSA. The CDR3 is 15 residues long. V lost 5 bases and J 2 bases, leaving 13 bases between the germline ends. The CDR3 here is CASSPQRVTKNIQYF. The CDR3 DNA reads TGTGCCAGCAGCCCCCAGCGGGTTACCAAAAACATTCAGTACTTC.

The chain links TRBV19 to TRBJ2-7; D may correspond to TRBD1 or TRBD2 (5 bases each). Trimming left V 4 bases short and J 5 bases short, with 15 bases between. The CDR3 totals 14 residues. The germline CDR1 and CDR2 sequences are LNHDA and SQIVND (reference sequence). CDR3 sequence reads: CASSNWGSLDEQYF. In nucleotides, the CDR3 is TGTGCCAGTAGTAATTGGGGGTCCCTGGACGAGCAGTACTTC.

This clonotype was counted at least ten times. The chain recombines TRBV7-2 with TRBJ2-5; 9 positions match TRBD2. There are 13 residues in the CDR3. Germline CDR1 reads SGHTA; CDR2 reads FQGNSA. Germline trimming cut 7 bases from V and 4 bases from J; bases unmatched to any gene: 4. Here the CDR3 DNA reads TGTGCCAGCAACCCTAGCGGGGTAGAGACCCAGTACTTC. This codes for CASNPSGVETQYF.

At least ten counts were recorded for this clonotype. The chain couples TRBV6-2 or TRBV6-3 to TRBJ2-7; 11 bases agree with TRBD1. The CDR3 consists of 14 residues. Germline loops: CDR1 MNHEY, CDR2 SVGEGT. V was pared by 0 bases and J by 5 bases, with 0 bases of the junction left unmatched. The CDR3 nucleotides read TGTGCCAGCAGTTACTCGGGACAGGGGGACGAGCAGTACTTC. It yields the protein CASSYSGQGDEQYF.

This clonotype was counted at least ten times. The chain uses TRBV28 and TRBJ1-5; D gene unclear. Per germline, CDR1 MDHEN and CDR2 SYDVKM. The CDR3 has 14 residues. The V end lost 7 bases, the J end lost 6 bases, and 16 bases lay between the germline ends. The chain's CDR3 is CASTPAGFPQPQHF. For the CDR3, the DNA is TGTGCCAGCACCCCTGCTGGGTTTCCTCAGCCCCAGCATTTT.

This clonotype was observed at least ten times. This sequence joins TRBV20-1 and TRBJ2-1, with D hard to call. V shed 3 bases and J shed 7 bases, with 10 bases lying between them. Germline loops: CDR1 DFQATT, CDR2 SNEGSKA (reference sequence). The CDR3 covers 12 residues. The CDR3 region has the DNA TGCAGTGCTAGTCCCCCCTCTAATGAGCAGTTCTTC. It encodes CSASPPSNEQFF.

This clonotype was seen at least ten times. The gene calls are TRBV2 and TRBJ1-3; 7 bases fit TRBD1. Germline CDR1 reads SNHLY; CDR2 reads FYNNEI. J lost 1 base, V lost 5 bases, and 5 bases had no gene match. The CDR3 length is 15 residues. Here the CDR3 reads CASSSNRGSGNTIYF. The CDR3 nucleotides are TGTGCCAGCAGTTCGAACAGGGGTTCTGGAAACACCATATATTTT. Full variable domain (outside the CDR3, taken from reference TRBV2 and TRBJ1-3): EPEVTQTPSHQVTQMGQEVILRCVPISNHLYFYWYRQILGQKVEFLVSFYNNEISEKSEIFDDQFSVERPDGSNFTLKIRSTKLEDSAMYFCASSSNRGSGNTIYFGEGSWLTVV.

This clonotype appeared a few times. V usage is TRBV28 and J usage is TRBJ2-3; 7 bases are a match to TRBD1. Trimming cost V 0 bases and J 0 bases; bases outside gene matches: 9. The germline CDR1 and CDR2 sequences are MDHEN and SYDVKM. CDR3 length equals 18 residues. The CDR3 region has the DNA TGTGCCAGCAGTTTATGGGGGGCGACAGGGCCTAGCACAGATACGCAGTATTTT. Amino acid sequence: CASSLWGATGPSTDTQYF.

This clonotype was seen a handful of times. V gene TRBV7-9 combines with J gene TRBJ2-5, with TRBD2 as a possible D gene (6 bases). The length of the CDR3 is 15 residues. Trimming pared 5 bases from V and 1 base from J, leaving 14 bases between. CDR1 SEHNR and CDR2 FQNEAQ come from the germline V gene (reference sequence). This CDR3 is CASSPSGLTQETQYF. DNA for the CDR3: TGTGCCAGCAGCCCGAGCGGGTTAACCCAAGAGACCCAGTACTTC.

This clonotype appeared many times. The gene calls are TRBV7-9 and TRBJ2-5; D might be TRBD1 or TRBD2, each matching 5 bases. The CDR3 contains 14 residues. Germline assignment: CDR1 SEHNR and CDR2 FQNEAQ (reference sequence). Deletions cut 4 bases from V and 3 bases from J, with 12 bases between. In DNA form, the CDR3 reads TGTGCCAGCAGCTCTGGGACGCGAGAAGAGACCCAGTACTTC. Translated: CASSSGTREETQYF.

This clonotype has a count of ten or more. The V call is TRBV7-2, the J call TRBJ2-3; possible D gene TRBD2, 5 bases. The V gene's germline CDR1 is SGHTA and CDR2 FQGNSA. V lost 1 base to trimming and J lost 0 bases, with 17 bases between them. This CDR3 comprises 18 residues. In nucleotides, the CDR3 is TGTGCCAGCAGCTTAGAAATGCGGCGGGCTAGGAGCACAGATACGCAGTATTTT. As protein: CASSLEMRRARSTDTQYF.